The 24 T cell receptor beta chains below come from one sample, sequenced in a study of blood T cell repertoires in COVID-19. TCRdb's copy holds only in-frame clones and misses some; the assay was immunoSEQ multiplex PCR. The sample contains 200,000 or so clones, roughly 89% of which appear only once. The material sequenced was peripheral blood. Every receptor here comes from a man in his sixties who had recovered from COVID-19.

The chain recombines TRBV3-1 (or the pseudogene TRBV3-2) with TRBJ2-3, with D perhaps matching TRBD2 (5 bases). The CDR3 is made up of 13 amino acids. CDR1 is LGHDT and CDR2 is YNNKEL in the germline V gene (reference sequence). V lost 1 base and J lost 7, with 9 bases in between. In DNA, the CDR3 is TGTGCCAGCAGCCAAGGACCTAGCTATACGCAGTATTTT. Its translation is CASSQGPSYTQYF.

This clone was observed a single time. The chain couples TRBV5-5 to TRBJ1-5, with 8 bases fitting TRBD1. The CDR3 covers 15 residues. The germline V gene has CDR1 SGHKS and CDR2 YYEKEE (reference sequence). Trimming at V came to 5 bases and at J to 3 bases, leaving 7 bases not matched to a gene. The CDR3 DNA follows: TGTGCCAGCAGACTACGGACAGGGAACAATCAGCCCCAGCATTTT. As protein: CASRLRTGNNQPQHF. Combining the CDR3 with reference TRBV5-5 and TRBJ1-5 gives the whole variable domain DAGVTQSPTHLIKTRGQQVTLRCSPISGHKSVSWYQQVLGQGPQFIFQYYEKEERGRGNFPDRFSARQFPNYSSELNVNALLLGDSALYLCASRLRTGNNQPQHFGDGTRLSIL.

This rearrangement joins TRBV6-1 to TRBJ2-1, with TRBD2 matching over 7 bases. V dropped 2 bases and J dropped 6; count of bases not matched to a gene: 10. This CDR3 is 16 amino acids long. CDR1 is MNHNS and CDR2 is SASEGT in the germline V gene. This CDR3 is CASSERGGGKANEQFF. The CDR3 DNA reads as TGTGCCAGCAGTGAAAGAGGCGGGGGTAAAGCCAATGAGCAGTTCTTC.

The rearrangement joins TRBV15 to TRBJ1-4, with TRBD1 as a possible D gene (5 bases). Trimming left V 8 bases short and J 4 bases short, with 11 bases between. CDR3 length: 13 amino acids. CDR1 and CDR2 from the germline V gene are LNHNV and YYDKDF (reference sequence). The CDR3 region is CATGAGVNEKLFF. For the CDR3, the DNA is TGTGCCACCGGGGCGGGGGTTAATGAAAAACTGTTTTTT. Using reference TRBV15 and TRBJ1-4 for the parts outside the CDR3, the full variable domain is DAMVIQNPRYQVTQFGKPVTLSCSQTLNHNVMYWYQQKSSQAPKLLFHYYDKDFNNEADTPDNFQSRRPNTSFCFLDIRSPGLGDTAMYLCATGAGVNEKLFFGSGTQLSVL.

V and J are TRBV9 and TRBJ1-5, with 7 bases aligning to TRBD1. The CDR3 runs to 15 residues. Trimming removed 0 bases from V and 5 bases from J; junction bases left unmatched: 5. Per the germline V gene, CDR1 is SGDLS and CDR2 is YYNGEE. CDR3 bases: TGTGCCAGCAGCGTAGGCGGAGGGGGCCATCAGCCCCAGCATTTT. Amino acids: CASSVGGGGHQPQHF.

The V and J genes are TRBV7-2 and TRBJ2-7; TRBD1 might be the D (5 bases). This CDR3 is 13 amino acids long. CDR1 is SGHTA, CDR2 FQGNSA, per germline. Trimming left V 3 bases short and J 2 bases short, with 8 bases between. CDR3 DNA: TGTGCCAGCAGCTTTTCGGACACCTACGAGCAGTACTTC. Translation: CASSFSDTYEQYF.

This clone was seen ten or more times. The CDR3 coding sequence is TGTGCCAGCAGCCGTTCTGACACGTCCTACGAGCAGTACTTC. Translation gives CASSRSDTSYEQYF. The genes are TRBV5-4 and TRBJ2-7; D gene uncertain. In germline, CDR1 is SGHNT, CDR2 YYREEE (reference sequence). V lost 4 bases and J 1 base, leaving 12 bases between the germline ends. The CDR3 covers 14 residues.

The chain links TRBV5-4 to TRBJ2-3, with 12 nucleotides matching TRBD1. Germline V gives CDR1 SGHNT, CDR2 YYREEE (reference sequence). The CDR3 contains 16 residues. Losses at the gene ends were 1 base for V and 4 bases for J; bases not matched to a gene: 4. The CDR3: CASSLRGQGAADTQYF. CDR3 in DNA: TGTGCCAGCAGCTTGAGGGGACAGGGGGCGGCAGATACGCAGTATTTT.

The gene calls are TRBV4-1 and TRBJ2-5; 9 positions agree with TRBD1. Germline CDR1 and CDR2: MGHRA and YSYEKL. The CDR3 loop spans 16 amino acids. The ends lost 3 bases at V and 2 bases at J; junction bases unmatched: 7. The CDR3 here is CASSHTSGQGQETQYF. The CDR3 bases are TGCGCCAGCAGCCACACCTCGGGACAGGGACAAGAGACCCAGTACTTC.

This chain links TRBV5-1 with TRBJ1-1, with D perhaps matching TRBD1 (6 bases). V dropped 4 bases and J dropped 2 bases, with 12 bases sitting between them. CDR3 length: 14 amino acids. Germline CDR1 reads SGHRS; CDR2 reads YFSETQ. The CDR3 spells CASSPLQGNTEAFF. DNA for the CDR3: TGCGCCAGCAGCCCCCTACAGGGAAACACTGAAGCTTTCTTT.

The V gene is TRBV11-3, the J gene TRBJ2-1, with D possibly being TRBD2 (7 bases). Looked up from germline, CDR1 is SGHNT and CDR2 is YENEEA. Trimming took off 2 bases at V and 3 bases at J, with 17 bases between the two ends. CDR3 size: 17 residues. In nucleotides, the CDR3 is TGTGCCAGCAGCTTACGTCTAGGGGGGGGAGGCTACAATGAGCAGTTCTTC. This gives the protein CASSLRLGGGGYNEQFF.

The rearrangement links TRBV2 to TRBJ1-1; 7 nucleotides line up with TRBD1. Germline loops: CDR1 SNHLY, CDR2 FYNNEI. The ends lost 7 bases at V and 5 bases at J; junction bases unmatched: 7. CDR3 size: 13 residues. The CDR3 DNA reads TGTGCCAGCACCTCAGGGGGTGATACTGAAGCTTTCTTT. It specifies CASTSGGDTEAFF.

The chain combines TRBV29-1 with TRBJ2-3; no definite D call. CDR3 length: 12 amino acids. Trimming left V 1 base short and J 0 bases short, with 2 bases between. In germline, CDR1 is SQVTM, CDR2 ANQGSEA. CDR3 sequence reads: CSVEASTDTQYF. The DNA of the CDR3 is TGCAGCGTTGAAGCTAGCACAGATACGCAGTATTTT.

The rearrangement links TRBV7-9 to TRBJ1-4, with 7 bases identical to TRBD1. Trimming took 2 bases from V and 13 from J; bases not matched to a gene: 19. Germline CDR1 and CDR2: SEHNR and FQNEAQ (reference sequence). The CDR3 runs to 17 residues. CDR3 protein: CASSLSPGQALMKGLFF. CDR3 DNA sequence: TGTGCCAGCAGCTTATCCCCCGGACAGGCTTTAATGAAGGGACTGTTTTTT.

This chain connects TRBV19 to TRBJ1-3; 10 nucleotides match TRBD1. Germline loops: CDR1 LNHDA, CDR2 SQIVND (reference sequence). This CDR3 is built from 15 residues. V was clipped by 6 bases and J by 3 bases; unmatched bases: 5. The CDR3 reads CASRQTGGFGNTIYF. The CDR3 coding sequence is TGTGCCAGTAGGCAGACAGGGGGCTTTGGAAACACCATATATTTT.

This chain uses TRBV7-2 with TRBJ2-6; D might be TRBD1 (6 bases). Germline V lookup: CDR1 SGHTA, CDR2 FQGNSA. CDR3 length: 21 residues. With 0 bases removed from V and 0 bases from J, the gap between germline ends came to 21 bases. The CDR3 DNA sequence: TGTGCCAGCAGCTTAGCGCGGAGAGGGGGTATTCGGATCTCTGGGGCCAACGTCCTGACTTTC. Amino acids: CASSLARRGGIRISGANVLTF.

The V call is TRBV18, the J call TRBJ2-2; possibly TRBD2 for D (5 bases). The germline gives CDR1 KGHSH, CDR2 LQKENI. V dropped 3 bases and J dropped 4 bases, with 15 bases sitting between them. The CDR3 is made up of 16 amino acids. This CDR3 reads CASSPEGGWGTGELFF. Here the CDR3 DNA reads TGTGCCAGCTCACCTGAGGGTGGCTGGGGCACCGGGGAGCTGTTTTTT. Based on the CDR3 plus reference TRBV18 and TRBJ2-2, the full variable domain is NAGVMQNPRHLVRRRGQEARLRCSPMKGHSHVYWYRQLPEEGLKFMVYLQKENIIDESGMPKERFSAEFPKEGPSILRIQQVVRGDSAAYFCASSPEGGWGTGELFFGEGSRLTVL.

The gene calls are TRBV10-3 and TRBJ2-7; perhaps TRBD2 as D (5 bases). Deletions cut 2 bases from V and 7 bases from J, with 15 bases between. Per germline, CDR1 ENHRY and CDR2 SYGVKD. CDR3 length: 14 residues. In DNA form, the CDR3 reads TGTGCCATCAGTGAGATCGCACCCGGAGGAGAGCAGTACTTC. This sequence encodes CAISEIAPGGEQYF.

The chain joins TRBV10-3 to TRBJ2-1; 14 bases are a match to TRBD2. Germline V CDR1 and CDR2: ENHRY, SYGVKD. The CDR3 sequence is 19 residues long. J was trimmed by 3 bases and V by 3 bases; bases with no gene match: 10. The chain's CDR3 is CAISDSRLAGGQNYNEQFF. CDR3 DNA sequence: TGTGCCATCAGTGATTCTAGACTAGCGGGGGGGCAAAACTACAATGAGCAGTTCTTC.

This chain connects TRBV7-2 to TRBJ2-2; 8 positions agree with TRBD1. This CDR3 is built from 15 residues. The J segment lost 4 bases and the V segment lost 2 bases, leaving 3 bases of the junction unmatched. Germline V gives CDR1 SGHTA, CDR2 FQGNSA. The CDR3 nucleotides are TGTGCCAGCAGCTTATTGACAGGGGCCACCGGGGAGCTGTTTTTT. Amino acids: CASSLLTGATGELFF.

V is TRBV10-3 and J is TRBJ2-7; 10 bases are a match to TRBD2. The CDR3 length is 14 residues. With 4 bases clipped from V and 0 bases from J, the junction kept 0 bases outside the gene matches. Germline V CDR1 and CDR2: ENHRY, SYGVKD. The CDR3 sequence is CAISGTSGSYEQYF. The CDR3 DNA follows: TGTGCCATCAGTGGGACTAGCGGCTCCTACGAGCAGTACTTC.

The V and J genes are TRBV5-6 and TRBJ1-2; D possibly corresponds to TRBD1 (6 bases). The germline V gene has CDR1 SGHDT and CDR2 YYEEEE. V shed 0 bases and J shed 6 bases, with 12 bases lying between them. The length of the CDR3 is 14 residues. CDR3: CASSLGTEIHGYTF. DNA for the CDR3: TGTGCCAGCAGCTTGGGGACAGAGATTCATGGCTACACCTTC.

V and J are TRBV15 and TRBJ2-7, with TRBD1 as a possible D gene (5 bases). The germline CDR1 and CDR2 sequences are LNHNV and YYDKDF (reference sequence). There are 15 residues in the CDR3. V was shortened by 1 base and J by 0 bases, with 10 bases between the two germline ends. The CDR3 DNA reads TGTGCCACCAGCAGAGGACAGTCGAGCTCCTACGAGCAGTACTTC. Its protein is CATSRGQSSSYEQYF.

The V and J genes are TRBV3-1 (or the pseudogene TRBV3-2) and TRBJ2-5; 7 bases map to TRBD2. Losses at the gene ends were 1 base for V and 2 bases for J; bases not matched to a gene: 1. Looked up from germline, CDR1 is LGHDT and CDR2 is YNNKEL (reference sequence). The CDR3 totals 14 residues. The CDR3: CASSQVRGQETQYF. The CDR3 bases are TGTGCCAGCAGCCAAGTGCGGGGGCAAGAGACCCAGTACTTC.